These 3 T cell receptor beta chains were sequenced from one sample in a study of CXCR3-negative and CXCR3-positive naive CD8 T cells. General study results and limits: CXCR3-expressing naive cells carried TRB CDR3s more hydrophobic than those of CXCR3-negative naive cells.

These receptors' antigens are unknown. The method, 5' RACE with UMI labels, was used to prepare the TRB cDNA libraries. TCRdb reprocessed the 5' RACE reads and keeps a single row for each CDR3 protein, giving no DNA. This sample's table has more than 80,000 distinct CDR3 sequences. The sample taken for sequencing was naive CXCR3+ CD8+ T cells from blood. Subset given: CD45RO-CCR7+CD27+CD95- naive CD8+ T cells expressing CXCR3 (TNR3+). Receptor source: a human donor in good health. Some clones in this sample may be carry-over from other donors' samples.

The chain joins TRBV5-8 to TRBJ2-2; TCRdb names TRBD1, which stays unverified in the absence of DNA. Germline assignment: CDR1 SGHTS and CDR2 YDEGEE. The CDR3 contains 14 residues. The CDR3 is CASSYTGYTGELFF. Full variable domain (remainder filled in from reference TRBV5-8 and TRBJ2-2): EAGVTQSPTHLIKTRGQQATLRCSPISGHTSVYWYQQALGLGLQFLLWYDEGEERNRGNFPPRFSGRQFPNYSSELNVNALELEDSALYLCASSYTGYTGELFFGEGSRLTVL.

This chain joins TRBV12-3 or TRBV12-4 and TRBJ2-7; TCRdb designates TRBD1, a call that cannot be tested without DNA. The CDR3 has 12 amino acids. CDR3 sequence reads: CASSTGAYEQYF.

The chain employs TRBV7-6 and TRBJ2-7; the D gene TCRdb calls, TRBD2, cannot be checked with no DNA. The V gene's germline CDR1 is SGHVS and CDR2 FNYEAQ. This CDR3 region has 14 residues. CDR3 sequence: CASSPRGSPYEQYF. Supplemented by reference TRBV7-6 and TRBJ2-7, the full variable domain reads GAGVSQSPRYKVTKRGQDVALRCDPISGHVSLYWYRQALGQGPEFLTYFNYEAQQDKSGLPNDRFSAERPEGSISTLTIQRTEQRDSAMYRCASSPRGSPYEQYFGPGTRLTVT.